This T cell receptor beta chain was captured by sequencing in a study of OX40 agonist ivuxolimab in advanced cancers. On the study more broadly: Partial responses were achieved by three patients, one with hepatocellular carcinoma and two with cutaneous melanoma. Study results and limitations: Researchers did not determine the expanded peripheral T cells' antigen specificity.

The sample holds one count of this clone. Its antigen is undetermined. Germline V gene data show CDR1 as SGHNT and CDR2 as YENEEA. The CDR3 length is 14 residues. Trimming at V came to 6 bases and at J to 6 bases, leaving 8 bases not matched to a gene. Autoimmune disease history or systemic immunosuppression barred patients. This table comes from immunoSEQ multiplex PCR, and its TCRdb copy is limited to in-frame clones, with some not included. Of about 88,000 clones listed, about 85% are singletons. This clonotype originated in an adult with an advanced solid tumor such as melanoma, head and neck, liver or kidney cancer. V is TRBV11-3 and J is TRBJ1-2; 9 nucleotides align to TRBD1. Material: CD4+ or CD8+ T cells sorted from blood, obtained in a trial of the OX40 agonist ivuxolimab. CDR3 in amino acids: CASSYRTGGNGYTF. The CDR3, as DNA: TGTGCCAGCAGTTACCGTACAGGGGGCAATGGCTACACCTTC. Complete variable domain (other parts from reference TRBV11-3 and TRBJ1-2): EAGVVQSPRYKIIEKKQPVAFWCNPISGHNTLYWYLQNLGQGPELLIRYENEEAVDDSQLPKDRFSAERLKGVDSTLKIQPAELGDSAVYLCASSYRTGGNGYTFGSGTRLTVV.